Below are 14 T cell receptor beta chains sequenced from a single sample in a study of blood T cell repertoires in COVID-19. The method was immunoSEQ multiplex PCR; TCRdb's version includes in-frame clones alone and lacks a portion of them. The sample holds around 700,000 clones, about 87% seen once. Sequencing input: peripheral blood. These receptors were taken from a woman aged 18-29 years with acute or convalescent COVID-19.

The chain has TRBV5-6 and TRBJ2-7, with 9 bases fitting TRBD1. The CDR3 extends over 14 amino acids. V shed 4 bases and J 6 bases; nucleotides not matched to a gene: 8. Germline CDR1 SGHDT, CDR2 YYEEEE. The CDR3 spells CASSGGTGRGEQYF. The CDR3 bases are TGTGCCAGCAGCGGCGGGACAGGGAGGGGCGAGCAGTACTTC.

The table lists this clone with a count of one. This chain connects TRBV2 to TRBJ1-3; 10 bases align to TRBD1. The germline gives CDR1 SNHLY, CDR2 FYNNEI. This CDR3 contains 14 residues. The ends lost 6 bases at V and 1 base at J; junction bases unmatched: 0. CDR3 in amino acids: CASRGQGSGNTIYF. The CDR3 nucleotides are TGTGCCAGCAGGGGACAGGGGTCTGGAAACACCATATATTTT.

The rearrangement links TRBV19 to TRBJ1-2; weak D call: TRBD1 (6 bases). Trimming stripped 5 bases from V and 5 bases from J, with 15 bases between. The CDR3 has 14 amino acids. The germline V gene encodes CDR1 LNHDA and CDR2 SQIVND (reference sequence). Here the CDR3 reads CASSAQQGLYGYTF. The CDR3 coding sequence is TGTGCCAGTAGTGCACAACAGGGCTTGTATGGCTACACCTTC.

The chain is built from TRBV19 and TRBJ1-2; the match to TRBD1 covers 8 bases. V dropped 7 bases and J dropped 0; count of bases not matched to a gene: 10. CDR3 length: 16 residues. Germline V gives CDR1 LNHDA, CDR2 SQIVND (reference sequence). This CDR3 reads CASTNGQGATNYGYTF. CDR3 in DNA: TGTGCCAGTACCAATGGACAGGGCGCGACTAACTATGGCTACACCTTC.

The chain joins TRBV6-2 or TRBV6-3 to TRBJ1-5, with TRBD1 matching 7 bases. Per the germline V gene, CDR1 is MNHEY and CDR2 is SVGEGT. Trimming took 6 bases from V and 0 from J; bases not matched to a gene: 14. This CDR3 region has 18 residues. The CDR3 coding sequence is TGTGCCAGCAGCGGGACAGCCTGTCGCGGCTATAGCAATCAGCCCCAGCATTTT. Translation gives CASSGTACRGYSNQPQHF.

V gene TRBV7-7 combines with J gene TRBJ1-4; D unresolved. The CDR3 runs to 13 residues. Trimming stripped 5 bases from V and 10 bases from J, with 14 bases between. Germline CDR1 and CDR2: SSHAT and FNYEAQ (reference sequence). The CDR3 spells CASSQVEGGKLFF. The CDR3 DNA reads TGTGCCAGCAGCCAAGTGGAGGGAGGAAAACTGTTTTTT. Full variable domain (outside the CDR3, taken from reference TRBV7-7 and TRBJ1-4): GAGVSQSPRYKVTKRGQDVTLRCDPISSHATLYWYQQALGQGPEFLTYFNYEAQPDKSGLPSDRFSAERPEGSISTLTIQRTEQRDSAMYRCASSQVEGGKLFFGSGTQLSVL.

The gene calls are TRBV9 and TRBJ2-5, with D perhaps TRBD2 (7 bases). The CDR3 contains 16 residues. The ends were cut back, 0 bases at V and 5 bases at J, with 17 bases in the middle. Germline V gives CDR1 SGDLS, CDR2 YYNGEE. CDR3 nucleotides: TGTGCCAGCAGCGTAGCGGGGGGCCGGACCGGGGAGACCCAGTACTTC. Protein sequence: CASSVAGGRTGETQYF.

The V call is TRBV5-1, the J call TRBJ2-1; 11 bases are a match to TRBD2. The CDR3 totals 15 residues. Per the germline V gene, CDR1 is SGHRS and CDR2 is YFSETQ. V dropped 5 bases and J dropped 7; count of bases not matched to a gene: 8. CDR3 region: CASRPPSSGGNEQFF. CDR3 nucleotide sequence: TGCGCCAGCAGACCCCCTTCTAGCGGGGGGAATGAGCAGTTCTTC.

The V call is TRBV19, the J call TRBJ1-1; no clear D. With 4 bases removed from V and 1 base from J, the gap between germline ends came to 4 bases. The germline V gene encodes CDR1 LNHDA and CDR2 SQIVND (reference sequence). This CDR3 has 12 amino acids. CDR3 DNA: TGTGCCAGTAGTAGACAGAACACTGAAGCTTTCTTT. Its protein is CASSRQNTEAFF.

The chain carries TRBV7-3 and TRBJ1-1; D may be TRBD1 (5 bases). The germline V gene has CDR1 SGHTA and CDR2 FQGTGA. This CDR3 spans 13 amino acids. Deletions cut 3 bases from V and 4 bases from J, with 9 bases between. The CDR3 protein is CASSLWGSTEAFF. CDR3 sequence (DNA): TGTGCCAGCAGCTTGTGGGGCAGCACTGAAGCTTTCTTT. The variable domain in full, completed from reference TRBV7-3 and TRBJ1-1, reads GAGVSQTPSNKVTEKGKYVELRCDPISGHTALYWYRQSLGQGPEFLIYFQGTGAADDSGLPNDRFFAVRPEGSVSTLKIQRTERGDSAVYLCASSLWGSTEAFFGQGTRLTVV.

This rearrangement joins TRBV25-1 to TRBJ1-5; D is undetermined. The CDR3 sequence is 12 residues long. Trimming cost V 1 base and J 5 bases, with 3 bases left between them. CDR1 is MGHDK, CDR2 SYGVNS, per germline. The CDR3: CASSEFDQPQHF. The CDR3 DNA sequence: TGTGCCAGCAGTGAATTCGATCAGCCCCAGCATTTT.

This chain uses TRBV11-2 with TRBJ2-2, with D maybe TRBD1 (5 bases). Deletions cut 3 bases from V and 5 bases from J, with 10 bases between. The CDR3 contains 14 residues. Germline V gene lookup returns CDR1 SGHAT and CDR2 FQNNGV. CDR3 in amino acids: CASSFLTVTGELFF. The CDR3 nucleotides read TGTGCCAGCAGCTTTCTGACAGTAACCGGGGAGCTGTTTTTT.

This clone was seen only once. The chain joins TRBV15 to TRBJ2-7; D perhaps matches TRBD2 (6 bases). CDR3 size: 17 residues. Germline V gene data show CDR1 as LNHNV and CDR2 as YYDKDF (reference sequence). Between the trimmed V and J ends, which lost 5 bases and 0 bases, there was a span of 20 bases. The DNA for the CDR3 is TGTGCCACCAGCGATGGGACTCTAATGTCACTCTCCTACGAGCAGTACTTC. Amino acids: CATSDGTLMSLSYEQYF.

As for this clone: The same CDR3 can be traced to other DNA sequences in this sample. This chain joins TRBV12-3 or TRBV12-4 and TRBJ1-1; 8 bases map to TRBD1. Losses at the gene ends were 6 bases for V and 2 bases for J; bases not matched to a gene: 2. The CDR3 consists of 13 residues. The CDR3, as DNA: TGTGCCAGCAGACAGGGGGGAAACACTGAAGCTTTCTTT. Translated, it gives CASRQGGNTEAFF.